The present entry profiles one T cell receptor beta chain with its context. Its antigen is unknown. Doses given second, at about 4 or about 12 weeks, were pooled. V shed 4 bases and J shed 4 bases, with 7 bases lying between them. Germline CDR1 is WNHNN and CDR2 is SYGVQD (reference sequence). This CDR3 contains 13 residues. This entry belongs to a study of T cell responses to AZD1222 COVID-19 vaccine. Sequencing was performed with immunoSEQ multiplex PCR; in TCRdb, only in-frame clones are kept and a portion is missing. The sample lists about 94,000 clones; 85% were seen once. Regarding the study as a whole: It was only a handful of AZD1222 recipients who were seropositive at baseline. Close to half of spike-specific TCRs reportedly recognize unmutated variant regions. Spike-specific TCR breadth and depth were elevated following two AZD1222 doses.

The sequence was obtained from an adult who received the AZD1222 COVID-19 vaccine. The sample consisted of peripheral blood, taken 28 days after the second AZD1222 dose. The chain uses TRBV10-1 and TRBJ2-2; D is unclear. The CDR3 region is CASSGGGTGELFF. The DNA of the CDR3 is TGCGCCAGCAGTGGGGGTGGCACCGGGGAGCTGTTTTTT.